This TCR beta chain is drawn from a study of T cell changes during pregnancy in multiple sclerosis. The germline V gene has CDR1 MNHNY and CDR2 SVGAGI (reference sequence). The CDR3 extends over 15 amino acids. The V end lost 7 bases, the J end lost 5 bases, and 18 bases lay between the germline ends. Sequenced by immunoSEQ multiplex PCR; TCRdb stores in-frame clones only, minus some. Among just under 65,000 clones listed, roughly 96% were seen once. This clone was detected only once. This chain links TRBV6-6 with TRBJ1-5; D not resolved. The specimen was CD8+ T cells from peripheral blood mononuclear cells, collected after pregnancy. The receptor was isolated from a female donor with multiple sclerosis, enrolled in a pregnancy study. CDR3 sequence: CASTFDGLTYQPQHF. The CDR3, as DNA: TGTGCCAGCACCTTCGACGGACTGACCTATCAGCCCCAGCATTTT.